The next 8 T cell receptor beta chains were all read from a single sample in a study of shared clonotypes between healthy human individuals. CD45RO-negative CD8 cells positively selected for CCR7 made up the naive population, which excluded terminally differentiated effector memory CD45RA+ cells. Sequencing used immunoSEQ multiplex PCR; TCRdb keeps in-frame clones, though not all of them. This sample carries millions of clones, about 95% of them seen once, and the ten largest clones take roughly 1%. Sequences were obtained from naive CD8+ T cells sorted from blood. The source is a man younger than 35 in good health.

This clone showed up just a few times. Other DNA sequences from this sample encode an identical CDR3 as well. The chain recombines TRBV4-1 with TRBJ2-2; D is uncertain. Germline V gene data show CDR1 as MGHRA and CDR2 as YSYEKL. The CDR3 has 12 residues. Trimming removed 1 base from V and 5 bases from J, with 2 bases in between. The CDR3 loop reads CASSQGTGELFF. Here the CDR3 DNA reads TGCGCCAGCAGCCAAGGTACCGGGGAGCTGTTTTTT.

The genes are TRBV19 and TRBJ2-3; 7 bases map to TRBD2. The ends lost 1 base at V and 4 bases at J; junction bases unmatched: 5. Germline lookup yields CDR1 LNHDA and CDR2 SQIVND (reference sequence). The CDR3 sequence is 15 residues long. DNA for the CDR3: TGTGCCAGTAGTATAGGAGCGGGGAGCTCAGATACGCAGTATTTT. Its protein is CASSIGAGSSDTQYF.

Concerning this clone: A junction boundary mismatches the germline segment, possibly from a read error. The chain has TRBV7-7 and TRBJ2-7, with TRBD1 matching 11 bases. The length of the CDR3 is 13 residues. CDR1 and CDR2 from the germline V gene are SSHAT and FNYEAQ (reference sequence). The CDR3 DNA is TGTGCTAGCAGCCACGGGACAGGGGGCGAGCAGTACTTC. Translating it yields CASSHGTGGEQYF.

The chain recombines TRBV12-5 with TRBJ2-3; D tentatively reads TRBD1 or TRBD2 (5 bases each). Trimming shortened V by 6 bases and J by 2 bases, and 12 bases separated the two germline ends. There are 14 residues in the CDR3. Looked up from germline, CDR1 is LGHNT and CDR2 is FRNRAP. CDR3 coding DNA: TGTGCTAGTGGGGGGGAGTGGGTCACAGATACGCAGTATTTT. Its translation: CASGGEWVTDTQYF.

CDR3 in DNA: TGTGCCAGCACCGCTGAGGGTGCGAGAGGACAGGGGGCTTCCTCTGGGGCCAACGTCCTGACTTTC. Translation: CASTAEGARGQGASSGANVLTF. The chain links TRBV28 to TRBJ2-6; TRBD1 agrees at 11 bases. The CDR3 length is 22 residues. With 7 bases clipped from V and 0 bases from J, the junction kept 20 bases outside the gene matches. The V gene's germline CDR1 is MDHEN and CDR2 SYDVKM.

The chain joins TRBV4-1 to TRBJ2-7; 10 positions agree with TRBD1. CDR1 and CDR2 from the germline V gene are MGHRA and YSYEKL. CDR3 length equals 16 residues. V dropped 4 bases and J dropped 3; count of bases not matched to a gene: 9. The chain's CDR3 is CASSPGQGGNGYEQYF. DNA for the CDR3: TGCGCCAGCAGCCCCGGACAGGGGGGCAATGGCTACGAGCAGTACTTC.

This clone came up once. V and J are TRBV7-6 and TRBJ2-7; TRBD1 matches 10 bases. Germline lookup yields CDR1 SGHVS and CDR2 FNYEAQ. The CDR3 is 13 amino acids. V lost 5 bases, J lost 7 bases, and 5 bases stayed unmatched. The CDR3 region is CASSIGQGGEQYF. In nucleotides, the CDR3 is TGTGCCAGCAGCATAGGACAGGGGGGGGAGCAGTACTTC. The variable domain in full, with the rest retrieved from reference TRBV7-6 and TRBJ2-7, is GAGVSQSPRYKVTKRGQDVALRCDPISGHVSLYWYRQALGQGPEFLTYFNYEAQQDKSGLPNDRFSAERPEGSISTLTIQRTEQRDSAMYRCASSIGQGGEQYFGPGTRLTVT.

The rearrangement joins TRBV15 to TRBJ1-2; the D is unclear. Germline CDR1 reads LNHNV; CDR2 reads YYDKDF (reference sequence). The CDR3 is 16 residues long. V lost 1 base to trimming and J lost 5 bases, with 17 bases between them. For the CDR3, the DNA is TGTGCCACCAGCAGAGGCCGTAATAGGGAGTCATATGGCTACACCTTC. Translating it yields CATSRGRNRESYGYTF.